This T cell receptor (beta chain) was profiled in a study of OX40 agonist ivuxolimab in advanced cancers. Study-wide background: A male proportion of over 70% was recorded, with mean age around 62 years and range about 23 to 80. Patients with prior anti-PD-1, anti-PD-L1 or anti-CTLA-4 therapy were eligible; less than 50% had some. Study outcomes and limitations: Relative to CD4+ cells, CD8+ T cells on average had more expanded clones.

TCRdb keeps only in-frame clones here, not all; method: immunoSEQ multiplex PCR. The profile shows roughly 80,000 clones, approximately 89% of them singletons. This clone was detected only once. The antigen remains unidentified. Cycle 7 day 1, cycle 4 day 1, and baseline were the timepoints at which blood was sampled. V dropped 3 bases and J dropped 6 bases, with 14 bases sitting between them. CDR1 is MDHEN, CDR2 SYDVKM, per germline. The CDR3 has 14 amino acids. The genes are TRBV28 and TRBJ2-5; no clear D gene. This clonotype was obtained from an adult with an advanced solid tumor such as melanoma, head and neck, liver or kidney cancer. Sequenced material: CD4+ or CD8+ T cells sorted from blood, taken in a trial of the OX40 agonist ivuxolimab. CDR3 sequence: CASSFKLLRQTQYF. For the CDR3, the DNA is TGTGCCAGCAGTTTCAAACTCTTGCGGCAGACCCAGTACTTC.